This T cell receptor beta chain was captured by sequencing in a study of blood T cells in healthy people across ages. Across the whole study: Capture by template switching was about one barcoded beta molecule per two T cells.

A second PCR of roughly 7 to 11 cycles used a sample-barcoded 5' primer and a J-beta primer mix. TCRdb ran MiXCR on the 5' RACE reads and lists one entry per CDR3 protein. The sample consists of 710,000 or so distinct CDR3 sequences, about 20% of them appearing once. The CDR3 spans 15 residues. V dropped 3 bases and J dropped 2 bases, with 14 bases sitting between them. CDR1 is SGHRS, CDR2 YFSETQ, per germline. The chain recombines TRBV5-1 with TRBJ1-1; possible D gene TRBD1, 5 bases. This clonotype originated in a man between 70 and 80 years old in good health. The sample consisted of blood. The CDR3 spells CASSSPRQPNTEAFF. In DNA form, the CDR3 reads TGCGCCAGCAGCTCTCCGAGACAGCCCAACACTGAAGCTTTCTTT. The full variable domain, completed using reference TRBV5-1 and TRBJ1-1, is KAGVTQTPRYLIKTRGQQVTLSCSPISGHRSVSWYQQTPGQGLQFLFEYFSETQRNKGNFPGRFSGRQFSNSRSEMNVSTLELGDSALYLCASSSPRQPNTEAFFGQGTRLTVV.